Listed here is a single TCR beta chain. Per the authors' pipeline: Scientists estimated how many nucleated cells there were by amplifying reference gene primers. The repertoire was sequenced with immunoSEQ multiplex PCR; TCRdb's copy has only in-frame clones and lacks some. V and J calls plus clone size are reproduced from that table; the DNA served to infer D and trimming. The repertoire has about 330,000 clones, around 90% of them found once; the top ten carry around 18%. This entry is derived from a study of blood T cell repertoires in COVID-19. The wider study: There were acute and convalescent COVID-19 samples, and they came from the United States, Italy and Spain. The analysed material was cDNA or gDNA that came from T cells, B-cell-depleted T cells, or PBMCs.

Donors in Cohort 3 counted as recovered after two negative PCRs, clearance, or symptom resolution. This CDR3 spans 15 amino acids. The ends lost 4 bases at V and 2 bases at J; junction bases unmatched: 6. Germline V CDR1 and CDR2: SGHRS, YFSETQ. Specimen: PBMCs or T cells enriched from blood (not recorded which). The chain joins TRBV5-1 to TRBJ2-3; 8 bases are shared with TRBD1. This TCR was sampled from a woman in her thirties who had recovered from COVID-19. CDR3 DNA: TGCGCCAGCAGCGCCCAGGACAGGGCCACAGATACGCAGTATTTT. Its protein product is CASSAQDRATDTQYF.